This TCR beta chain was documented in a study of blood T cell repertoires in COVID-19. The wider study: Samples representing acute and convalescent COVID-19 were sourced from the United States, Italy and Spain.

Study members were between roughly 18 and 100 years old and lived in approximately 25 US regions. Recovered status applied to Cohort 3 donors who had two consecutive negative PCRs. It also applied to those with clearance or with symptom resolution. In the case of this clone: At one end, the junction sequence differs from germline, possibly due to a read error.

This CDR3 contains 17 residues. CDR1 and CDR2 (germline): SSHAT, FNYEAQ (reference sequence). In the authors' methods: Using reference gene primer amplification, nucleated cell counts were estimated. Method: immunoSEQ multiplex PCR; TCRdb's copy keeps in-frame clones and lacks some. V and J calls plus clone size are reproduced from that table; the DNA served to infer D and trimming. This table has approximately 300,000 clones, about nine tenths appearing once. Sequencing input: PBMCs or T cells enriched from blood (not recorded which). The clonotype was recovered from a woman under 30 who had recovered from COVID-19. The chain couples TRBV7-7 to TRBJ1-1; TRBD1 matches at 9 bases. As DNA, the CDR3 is TGTGCTAGCAGCTTAGGGGACAGGGTAGGAAAGAAACCTGAAGCTTTCTTT. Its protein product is CASSLGDRVGKKPEAFF.